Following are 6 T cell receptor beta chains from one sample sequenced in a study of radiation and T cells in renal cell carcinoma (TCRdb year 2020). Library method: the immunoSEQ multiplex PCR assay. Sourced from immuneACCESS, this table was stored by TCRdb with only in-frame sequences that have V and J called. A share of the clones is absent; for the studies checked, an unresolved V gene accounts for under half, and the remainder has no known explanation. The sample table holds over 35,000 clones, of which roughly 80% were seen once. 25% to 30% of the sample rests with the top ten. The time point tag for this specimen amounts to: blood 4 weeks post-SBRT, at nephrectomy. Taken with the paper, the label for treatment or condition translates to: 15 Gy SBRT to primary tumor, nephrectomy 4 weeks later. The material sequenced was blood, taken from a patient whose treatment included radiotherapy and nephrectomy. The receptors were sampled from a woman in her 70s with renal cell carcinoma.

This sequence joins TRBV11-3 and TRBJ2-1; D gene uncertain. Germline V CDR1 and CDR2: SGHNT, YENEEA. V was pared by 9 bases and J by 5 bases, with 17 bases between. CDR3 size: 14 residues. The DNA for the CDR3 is TGTGCCAGTTCCTTAGGAGTAAAGGACAATGAGCAGTTCTTC. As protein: CASSLGVKDNEQFF.

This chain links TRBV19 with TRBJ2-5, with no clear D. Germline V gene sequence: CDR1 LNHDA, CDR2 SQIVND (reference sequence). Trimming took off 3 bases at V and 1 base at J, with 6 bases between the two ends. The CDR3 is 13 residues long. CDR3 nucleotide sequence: TGTGCCAGTAGTATCTCTTTCCAAGAGACCCAGTACTTC. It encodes CASSISFQETQYF.

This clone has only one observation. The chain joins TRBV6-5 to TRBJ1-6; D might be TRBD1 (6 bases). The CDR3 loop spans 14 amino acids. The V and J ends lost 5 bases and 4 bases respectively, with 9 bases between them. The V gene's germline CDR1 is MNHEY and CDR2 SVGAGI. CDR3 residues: CASSIGQYNSPLHF. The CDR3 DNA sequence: TGTGCCAGCAGTATAGGACAGTATAATTCACCCCTCCACTTT.

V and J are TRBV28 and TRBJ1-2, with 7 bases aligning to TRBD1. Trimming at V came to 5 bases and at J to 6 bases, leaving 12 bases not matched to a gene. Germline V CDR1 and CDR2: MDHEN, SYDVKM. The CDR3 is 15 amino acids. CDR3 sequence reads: CASSTPARGRDGYTF. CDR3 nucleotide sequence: TGTGCCAGCAGTACCCCCGCAAGGGGGCGCGATGGCTACACCTTC.

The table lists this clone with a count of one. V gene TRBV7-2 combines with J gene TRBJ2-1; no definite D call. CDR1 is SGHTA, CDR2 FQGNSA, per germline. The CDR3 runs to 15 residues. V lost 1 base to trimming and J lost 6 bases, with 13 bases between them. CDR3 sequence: CASSLGWGPSNEQFF. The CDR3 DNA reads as TGTGCCAGCAGCTTAGGGTGGGGTCCTTCCAATGAGCAGTTCTTC.

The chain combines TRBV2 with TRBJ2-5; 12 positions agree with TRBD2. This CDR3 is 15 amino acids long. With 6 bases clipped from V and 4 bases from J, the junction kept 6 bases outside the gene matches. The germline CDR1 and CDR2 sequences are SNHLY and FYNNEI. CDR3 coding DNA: TGTGCCAGCAGCTTGACTAGCGGGAGTTCAGAGACCCAGTACTTC. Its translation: CASSLTSGSSETQYF.